This entry is about one TCR beta chain. Its antigen remains unidentified. Sample barcodes and UMIs were carried by the TCR alpha and TCR beta cDNA libraries that 5'RACE generated with constant-segment primers. TCRdb reprocessed the 5' RACE reads with MiXCR, giving one entry per CDR3 protein. The sample holds 35,000 to 50,000 distinct CDR3 sequences; approximately 9.6% are singletons and the top ten take about 11%. Germline assignment: CDR1 SGHVS and CDR2 FNYEAQ. This CDR3 has 15 residues. V was clipped by 1 base and J by 2 bases, with 9 bases between them. These data come from a study of T-cell memory formation after mild COVID-19. Study details: TCR clusters were mostly donor specific.

Whole-study results and caveats: Prior to infection, memory already included some responding clones, suggesting cross-reactive memory joined. Shrinking CD4+ clones resided mostly in CM and EM, and CD8+ ones in EMRA.

This sequence originates from an adult woman who had mild COVID-19 (a few samples of this study predate the infection). Cell type and time point are not known. This chain joins TRBV7-6 and TRBJ2-1; tentatively, D is TRBD2 (5 bases). Source material: PBMCs or a T cell subset sorted from them (not recorded which). The CDR3 DNA reads TGTGCCAGCAGCTTAGGAGCGGCCCCCTACAATGAGCAGTTCTTC. Translated: CASSLGAAPYNEQFF. The full variable domain, with the rest looked up from reference TRBV7-6 and TRBJ2-1, is GAGVSQSPRYKVTKRGQDVALRCDPISGHVSLYWYRQALGQGPEFLTYFNYEAQQDKSGLPNDRFSAERPEGSISTLTIQRTEQRDSAMYRCASSLGAAPYNEQFFGPGTRLTVL.